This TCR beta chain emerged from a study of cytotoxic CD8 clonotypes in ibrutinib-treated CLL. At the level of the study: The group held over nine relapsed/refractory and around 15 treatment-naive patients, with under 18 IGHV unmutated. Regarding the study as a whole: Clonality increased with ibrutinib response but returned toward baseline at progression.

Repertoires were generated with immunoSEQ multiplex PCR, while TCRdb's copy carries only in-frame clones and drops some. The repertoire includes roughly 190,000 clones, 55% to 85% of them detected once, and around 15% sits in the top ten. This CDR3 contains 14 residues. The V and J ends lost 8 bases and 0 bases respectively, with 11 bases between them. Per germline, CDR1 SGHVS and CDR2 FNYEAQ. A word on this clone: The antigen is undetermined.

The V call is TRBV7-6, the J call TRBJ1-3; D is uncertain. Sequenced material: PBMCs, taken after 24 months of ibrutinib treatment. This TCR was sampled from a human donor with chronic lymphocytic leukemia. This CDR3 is CASLQPASGNTIYF. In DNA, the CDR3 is TGTGCCAGCCTTCAACCTGCCTCTGGAAACACCATATATTTT.